The 16 T cell receptor beta chains below were found in one sample sequenced in a study of graft-versus-host responses after intestinal transplantation. Method: immunoSEQ multiplex PCR; TCRdb's copy keeps in-frame clones and lacks some. The sample consists of approximately 86,000 clones, roughly 89% of them appearing once. Which antigens these TCRs recognize remains unknown. Material: unstimulated CD4+ T cells sorted from spleen or lymph node cells, obtained before intestinal transplant. The receptors come from a human donor who received an intestinal transplant.

The chain links TRBV10-2 to TRBJ1-1; D is uncertain. This CDR3 is 12 amino acids long. CDR1 is WSHSY, CDR2 SAAADI, per germline. Trimming cost V 6 bases and J 3 bases, with 8 bases left between them. CDR3 sequence: CASSNLDTEAFF. As DNA, the CDR3 is TGCGCCAGCAGCAACTTGGACACTGAAGCTTTCTTT.

The CDR3 sequence is CASSPIGRGEQYF. The CDR3 nucleotides read TGTGCCAGCTCACCAATCGGCAGGGGCGAGCAGTACTTC. V gene TRBV18 combines with J gene TRBJ2-7, with D tentatively TRBD1 (6 bases). Germline values: CDR1 KGHSH, CDR2 LQKENI. The V end was cut by 2 bases, the J end by 6 bases, with 11 bases between. CDR3 size: 13 residues.

The chain recombines TRBV6-1 with TRBJ2-7, with unresolved D. V lost 1 base to trimming and J lost 0 bases, with 10 bases between them. Germline assignment: CDR1 MNHNS and CDR2 SASEGT. The CDR3 has 15 residues. The CDR3 loop reads CASSEERSSSYEQYF. DNA of the CDR3: TGTGCCAGCAGTGAAGAGAGGTCTAGCTCCTACGAGCAGTACTTC.

The chain couples TRBV19 to TRBJ1-4; 7 bases line up with TRBD1. The CDR3 has 13 residues. V lost 7 bases and J lost 7; bases outside the gene matches: 6. The germline gives CDR1 LNHDA, CDR2 SQIVND (reference sequence). CDR3 nucleotides: TGTGCCAGTACGCACAGGGGAGGTGAAAAACTGTTTTTT. Amino acids: CASTHRGGEKLFF.

V is TRBV7-8 and J is TRBJ1-1; TRBD1 aligns across 7 bases. V shed 4 bases, J shed 3 bases, and the junction held 2 bases outside the gene matches. The V gene's germline CDR1 is SGHVS and CDR2 FQNEAQ. CDR3 length: 13 residues. The CDR3 sequence is CASSSRGDTEAFF. In DNA form, the CDR3 reads TGTGCCAGCAGCTCCAGGGGGGACACTGAAGCTTTCTTT.

The CDR3 sequence: CASSIWGGETQYF. CDR3 nucleotides: TGTGCCAGTAGTATTTGGGGGGGGGAGACCCAGTACTTC. The chain couples TRBV19 to TRBJ2-5; the match to TRBD2 covers 7 bases. This CDR3 has 13 residues. In germline, CDR1 is LNHDA, CDR2 SQIVND (reference sequence). The V gene end was trimmed by 3 bases and the J gene end by 5 bases; junction bases not matched to a gene: 3.

The chain couples TRBV5-1 to TRBJ2-1; a possible D gene is TRBD2 (6 bases). CDR1 is SGHRS and CDR2 is YFSETQ in the germline V gene. The CDR3 is 15 residues long. V was shortened by 3 bases and J by 4 bases, with 14 bases between the two germline ends. This CDR3 is CASSSSSGRYNEQFF. Written as DNA, the CDR3 is TGCGCCAGCAGCTCTTCGAGCGGGCGATACAATGAGCAGTTCTTC.

CDR3 protein: CSVLTGLNQPQHF. The DNA for the CDR3 is TGCAGCGTCTTAACAGGGCTCAATCAGCCCCAGCATTTT. The V and J genes are TRBV29-1 and TRBJ1-5; tentatively, D is TRBD1 (6 bases). V lost 6 bases and J 3 bases, leaving 12 bases between the germline ends. There are 13 residues in the CDR3. Germline CDR1 SQVTM, CDR2 ANQGSEA.

DNA of the CDR3: TGCGCCAGCAGCCAAGATCATGCTAACTATGGCTACACCTTC. Protein: CASSQDHANYGYTF. The rearrangement uses TRBV4-1 and TRBJ1-2; D gene ambiguous. The V gene's germline CDR1 is MGHRA and CDR2 YSYEKL. V lost 0 bases, J lost 0 bases, and 5 bases lay in between. The CDR3 covers 14 residues.

This clone was picked up one time. V and J are TRBV4-1 and TRBJ2-6; D perhaps matches TRBD1 (5 bases). The CDR3 is 13 amino acids. Germline V lookup: CDR1 MGHRA, CDR2 YSYEKL. The V gene lost 4 bases and the J gene lost 10 bases, with 11 bases spanning the gap. CDR3 loop: CASSPQENNVLTF. The CDR3 DNA sequence: TGCGCCAGCAGCCCACAGGAGAATAACGTCCTGACTTTC.

The rearrangement uses TRBV10-3 and TRBJ2-3; possible D gene TRBD2, 6 bases. The CDR3 spans 18 residues. The V end lost 0 bases, the J end lost 7 bases, and 23 bases lay between the germline ends. Germline CDR1 is ENHRY and CDR2 is SYGVKD. CDR3 nucleotides: TGTGCCATCAGTGAGTCGAGAGCGGGCCTTGAGTCCGGACATACGCAGTATTTT. Translating gives CAISESRAGLESGHTQYF.

The genes are TRBV7-9 and TRBJ1-2; D perhaps matches TRBD1 (5 bases). V lost 8 bases to trimming and J lost 0 bases, with 13 bases between them. Per germline, CDR1 SEHNR and CDR2 FQNEAQ (reference sequence). The CDR3 consists of 14 residues. Written as DNA, the CDR3 is TGTGCCAGCGGTACCCAGACAGCTAACTATGGCTACACCTTC. As protein: CASGTQTANYGYTF.

J is TRBJ1-4 and V is TRBV7-9; 8 bases match TRBD1. V shed 6 bases and J 7 bases; nucleotides not matched to a gene: 7. Looked up from germline, CDR1 is SEHNR and CDR2 is FQNEAQ (reference sequence). The CDR3 spans 14 residues. CDR3 region: CASSSRTGSEKLFF. CDR3 coding DNA: TGTGCCAGCAGTTCTAGGACAGGGAGTGAAAAACTGTTTTTT.

The rearrangement joins TRBV6-1 to TRBJ1-4; D call uncertain. In germline, CDR1 is MNHNS, CDR2 SASEGT. V dropped 4 bases and J dropped 0 bases, with 6 bases sitting between them. The CDR3 covers 14 residues. CDR3 sequence reads: CASSVQTTNEKLFF. Written as DNA, the CDR3 is TGTGCCAGCAGTGTGCAGACAACTAATGAAAAACTGTTTTTT.

The chain employs TRBV7-9 and TRBJ1-2, with 9 positions matching TRBD1. The CDR3 has 12 amino acids. Germline V gene data show CDR1 as SEHNR and CDR2 as FQNEAQ (reference sequence). With V trimmed by 6 bases and J by 9 bases, 5 bases remained unmatched. The CDR3 sequence is CASSWDRARYTF. The CDR3 DNA sequence: TGTGCCAGCAGTTGGGACAGGGCACGCTACACCTTC. Supplemented by reference TRBV7-9 and TRBJ1-2, the full variable domain reads DTGVSQNPRHKITKRGQNVTFRCDPISEHNRLYWYRQTLGQGPEFLTYFQNEAQLEKSRLLSDRFSAERPKGSFSTLEIQRTEQGDSAMYLCASSWDRARYTFGSGTRLTVV.

This clone appeared once. The CDR3 loop is CASSLEGSRQGNGYTF. The CDR3 nucleotides read TGTGCCAGCAGCTTAGAGGGGTCGAGACAGGGAAACGGCTACACCTTC. V gene TRBV11-3 combines with J gene TRBJ1-2; 7 bases map to TRBD1. V shed 0 bases and J 8 bases; nucleotides not matched to a gene: 12. The CDR3 is 16 amino acids. In germline, CDR1 is SGHNT, CDR2 YENEEA. The full variable domain, completed using reference TRBV11-3 and TRBJ1-2, is EAGVVQSPRYKIIEKKQPVAFWCNPISGHNTLYWYLQNLGQGPELLIRYENEEAVDDSQLPKDRFSAERLKGVDSTLKIQPAELGDSAVYLCASSLEGSRQGNGYTFGSGTRLTVV.